The rows below give T cell receptor beta chains drawn from one sample of a study of T cells in Graves' hyperthyroidism and ophthalmopathy. TCRdb reanalysed the multiplex PCR reads using MiXCR and keeps one entry per CDR3 protein. The repertoire holds approximately 410,000 distinct CDR3 sequences, with roughly an eighth as singletons. Sample: blood. Receptors were obtained from a young woman with Graves' hyperthyroidism. Both conserved end residues are part of each CDR3. The order of the fields is clone size, J gene, V gene, CDR3 length, D gene, CDR3 protein, CDR3 DNA. D genes are given only for firm matches. Only part of the rows carry a size: once, few, many, or a class if the clone is expanded.

clone size: many; J gene: TRBJ2-7; V gene: TRBV18; CDR3 length: 15; D gene: TRBD1; CDR3 protein: CASSLSSRGQGEQYF; CDR3 DNA: TGTGCCAGCTCACTTTCCTCCAGGGGGCAGGGTGAGCAGTACTTC
clone size: many; J gene: TRBJ1-1; V gene: TRBV28; CDR3 length: 13; D gene: -; CDR3 protein: CASAWTSRTEAFF; CDR3 DNA: TGTGCCAGCGCTTGGACAAGCAGAACTGAAGCTTTCTTT
clone size: many; J gene: TRBJ2-5; V gene: TRBV7-9; CDR3 length: 18; D gene: TRBD2; CDR3 protein: CASSSDPGGVAGWETQYF; CDR3 DNA: TGTGCCAGCAGCTCAGACCCCGGTGGTGTAGCGGGATGGGAGACCCAGTACTTC
clone size: many; J gene: TRBJ2-7; V gene: TRBV6-1; CDR3 length: 14; D gene: TRBD2; CDR3 protein: CASTPSGSTLGQYF; CDR3 DNA: TGTGCCAGCACTCCCAGCGGGAGTACCCTGGGGCAGTACTTC
clone size: many; J gene: TRBJ1-5; V gene: TRBV7-9; CDR3 length: 16; D gene: TRBD1; CDR3 protein: CASSLAAGGFNQPQHF; CDR3 DNA: TGTGCCAGCAGCTTAGCGGCAGGGGGTTTCAATCAGCCCCAGCATTTT
clone size: -; J gene: TRBJ2-5; V gene: TRBV29-1; CDR3 length: 14; D gene: TRBD2; CDR3 protein: CSASSGMTLKTQYF; CDR3 DNA: TGCAGCGCTTCTAGCGGGATGACGTTGAAGACCCAGTACTTC
clone size: few; J gene: TRBJ2-2; V gene: TRBV6-2/TRBV6-3; CDR3 length: 14; D gene: -; CDR3 protein: CASSPLPGLGELFF; CDR3 DNA: TGTGCCAGCAGCCCCCTACCGGGACTTGGGGAGCTGTTTTTT
clone size: many; J gene: TRBJ2-6; V gene: TRBV28; CDR3 length: 15; D gene: -; CDR3 protein: CASSLPGPGANVLTF; CDR3 DNA: TGTGCCAGCAGTTTACCAGGGCCTGGGGCCAACGTCCTGACTTTC
clone size: few; J gene: TRBJ1-2; V gene: TRBV6-2/TRBV6-3; CDR3 length: 12; D gene: -; CDR3 protein: CASSYSPYGYTF; CDR3 DNA: TGTGCCAGCAGTTACTCCCCCTATGGCTACACCTTC
clone size: many; J gene: TRBJ2-2; V gene: TRBV3-1; CDR3 length: 14; D gene: -; CDR3 protein: CASSQEFLTGELFF; CDR3 DNA: TGTGCCAGCAGCCAAGAATTCCTCACCGGGGAGCTGTTTTTT
clone size: -; J gene: TRBJ2-2; V gene: TRBV12-3/TRBV12-4; CDR3 length: 16; D gene: -; CDR3 protein: CASSLADLVVSGELFF; CDR3 DNA: TGTGCCAGCAGTCTCGCGGACTTGGTTGTATCCGGGGAGCTGTTTTTT
clone size: many; J gene: TRBJ1-2; V gene: TRBV7-9; CDR3 length: 16; D gene: TRBD1; CDR3 protein: CASSLALGQPNYGYTF; CDR3 DNA: TGTGCCAGCAGCTTAGCGCTGGGACAGCCTAACTATGGCTACACCTTC
clone size: few; J gene: TRBJ1-2; V gene: TRBV30; CDR3 length: 10; D gene: -; CDR3 protein: CAWGRRGYTF; CDR3 DNA: TGTGCCTGGGGGCGCCGGGGCTACACCTTC
clone size: few; J gene: TRBJ2-2; V gene: TRBV30; CDR3 length: 13; D gene: -; CDR3 protein: CAWAGLGSGELFF; CDR3 DNA: TGTGCCTGGGCAGGGTTAGGGTCCGGGGAGCTGTTTTTT
clone size: -; J gene: TRBJ1-6; V gene: TRBV27; CDR3 length: 15; D gene: -; CDR3 protein: CASTLEGGGSSPLHF; CDR3 DNA: TGTGCCAGCACCCTTGAGGGAGGGGGAAGTTCACCCCTCCACTTT
clone size: few; J gene: TRBJ1-6; V gene: TRBV6-1; CDR3 length: 15; D gene: TRBD1; CDR3 protein: CASGGTGGFNSPLHF; CDR3 DNA: TGTGCCAGCGGGGGGACAGGGGGTTTTAATTCACCCCTCCACTTT
clone size: -; J gene: TRBJ1-1; V gene: TRBV19; CDR3 length: 13; D gene: -; CDR3 protein: CASSILQGTEAFF; CDR3 DNA: TGTGCCAGTAGTATTCTACAGGGCACTGAAGCTTTCTTT
clone size: many; J gene: TRBJ2-7; V gene: TRBV11-2; CDR3 length: 14; D gene: TRBD1; CDR3 protein: CASSERQGTGEQYF; CDR3 DNA: TGTGCCAGCAGTGAAAGACAGGGGACTGGCGAGCAGTACTTC
clone size: few; J gene: TRBJ2-1; V gene: TRBV25-1; CDR3 length: 15; D gene: TRBD1; CDR3 protein: CASRAGTGPYNEQFF; CDR3 DNA: TGTGCCAGCAGGGCCGGGACAGGACCTTACAATGAGCAGTTCTTC
clone size: many; J gene: TRBJ1-2; V gene: TRBV12-3/TRBV12-4; CDR3 length: 17; D gene: TRBD1; CDR3 protein: CASSSGGTGIISGGYTF; CDR3 DNA: TGTGCCAGCAGTTCCGGAGGGACAGGGATCATTTCGGGGGGCTACACCTTC
clone size: -; J gene: TRBJ2-7; V gene: TRBV29-1; CDR3 length: 11; D gene: -; CDR3 protein: CSVRLGYEQYF; CDR3 DNA: TGCAGCGTCCGCCTGGGGTACGAGCAGTACTTC
clone size: many; J gene: TRBJ2-3; V gene: TRBV20-1; CDR3 length: 17; D gene: -; CDR3 protein: CSARVGTGRGFTDTQYF; CDR3 DNA: TGCAGTGCTAGAGTGGGTACGGGCAGGGGCTTCACAGATACGCAGTATTTT
clone size: many; J gene: TRBJ2-7; V gene: TRBV5-1; CDR3 length: 15; D gene: -; CDR3 protein: CASRQSDRTTYEQYF; CDR3 DNA: TGCGCCAGCAGGCAAAGCGACAGGACTACCTACGAGCAGTACTTC
clone size: few; J gene: TRBJ2-2; V gene: TRBV24-1; CDR3 length: 12; D gene: -; CDR3 protein: CATSDPLGELFF; CDR3 DNA: TGTGCCACCAGTGATCCATTGGGGGAGCTGTTTTTT
clone size: many; J gene: TRBJ2-7; V gene: TRBV12-3/TRBV12-4; CDR3 length: 14; D gene: TRBD2; CDR3 protein: CASSFGRAGYEQYF; CDR3 DNA: TGTGCCAGCAGTTTCGGGAGGGCAGGATACGAGCAGTACTTC
clone size: few; J gene: TRBJ1-2; V gene: TRBV18; CDR3 length: 16; D gene: -; CDR3 protein: CASSPLGRSINYGYTF; CDR3 DNA: TGTGCCAGCTCACCACTAGGGAGGTCGATTAACTATGGCTACACCTTC
clone size: few; J gene: TRBJ1-2; V gene: TRBV29-1; CDR3 length: 15; D gene: TRBD1; CDR3 protein: CSAHHPGTGDYGYTF; CDR3 DNA: TGCAGCGCCCATCACCCCGGGACAGGGGACTATGGCTACACCTTC
clone size: -; J gene: TRBJ2-5; V gene: TRBV5-6; CDR3 length: 15; D gene: -; CDR3 protein: CASSPETGLGETQYF; CDR3 DNA: TGTGCCAGCAGCCCCGAGACGGGATTAGGAGAGACCCAGTACTTC
clone size: few; J gene: TRBJ1-5; V gene: TRBV25-1; CDR3 length: 14; D gene: -; CDR3 protein: CASSRAEGSQPQHF; CDR3 DNA: TGTGCCAGCAGCCGGGCAGAGGGCAGTCAGCCCCAGCATTTT
clone size: -; J gene: TRBJ2-3; V gene: TRBV24-1; CDR3 length: 15; D gene: -; CDR3 protein: CATSDLRGRQDTQYF; CDR3 DNA: TGTGCCACCAGTGATTTGAGGGGGAGACAAGATACGCAGTATTTT
clone size: -; J gene: TRBJ2-7; V gene: TRBV19; CDR3 length: 13; D gene: TRBD2; CDR3 protein: CASSIGGRSEQYF; CDR3 DNA: TGTGCCAGTAGTATAGGCGGGAGGAGCGAGCAGTACTTC
clone size: few; J gene: TRBJ1-5; V gene: TRBV27; CDR3 length: 15; D gene: -; CDR3 protein: CASSLHDRSNQPQHF; CDR3 DNA: TGTGCCAGCAGTTTACACGACAGGTCAAATCAGCCCCAGCATTTT
clone size: few; J gene: TRBJ2-1; V gene: TRBV20-1; CDR3 length: 14; D gene: TRBD2; CDR3 protein: CSVQAGSSYNEQFF; CDR3 DNA: TGCAGTGTCCAAGCGGGAAGCTCCTACAATGAGCAGTTCTTC
clone size: many; J gene: TRBJ1-1; V gene: TRBV3-1; CDR3 length: 15; D gene: TRBD1; CDR3 protein: CASSQDPGQRHEAFF; CDR3 DNA: TGTGCCAGCAGCCAAGACCCGGGACAGAGACATGAAGCTTTCTTT
clone size: -; J gene: TRBJ2-7; V gene: TRBV4-3; CDR3 length: 14; D gene: TRBD2; CDR3 protein: CASSQEASGSEQYF; CDR3 DNA: TGCGCCAGCAGCCAAGAGGCTAGCGGGAGCGAGCAGTACTTC
clone size: many; J gene: TRBJ1-2; V gene: TRBV28; CDR3 length: 13; D gene: -; CDR3 protein: CASRGKNNYGYTF; CDR3 DNA: TGTGCCAGCAGGGGGAAGAACAACTATGGCTACACCTTC
clone size: once; J gene: TRBJ2-1; V gene: TRBV20-1; CDR3 length: 14; D gene: TRBD2; CDR3 protein: CSAQRTSGIREQFF; CDR3 DNA: TGCAGTGCCCAGAGGACTAGCGGGATACGTGAGCAGTTCTTC
clone size: few; J gene: TRBJ1-1; V gene: TRBV6-2/TRBV6-3; CDR3 length: 14; D gene: TRBD1; CDR3 protein: CASSRTGGALEAFF; CDR3 DNA: TGTGCCAGCAGCAGGACAGGGGGCGCTTTGGAAGCTTTCTTT
clone size: -; J gene: TRBJ2-1; V gene: TRBV20-1; CDR3 length: 15; D gene: -; CDR3 protein: CSATSPKGILNEQFF; CDR3 DNA: TGCAGTGCCACATCTCCAAAGGGGATTTTGAATGAGCAGTTCTTC
clone size: many; J gene: TRBJ1-1; V gene: TRBV7-2; CDR3 length: 14; D gene: -; CDR3 protein: CASSLHGQSTEAFF; CDR3 DNA: TGTGCCAGCAGCTTACATGGCCAGAGCACTGAAGCTTTCTTT
clone size: -; J gene: TRBJ2-2; V gene: TRBV28; CDR3 length: 18; D gene: TRBD2; CDR3 protein: CASSPLGLREGDTGELFF; CDR3 DNA: TGTGCCAGCAGTCCACTGGGTCTGCGGGAGGGAGACACCGGGGAGCTGTTTTTT
clone size: many; J gene: TRBJ2-3; V gene: TRBV5-1; CDR3 length: 18; D gene: TRBD2; CDR3 protein: CASGPGLAGGTSTDTQYF; CDR3 DNA: TGCGCCAGCGGCCCCGGACTAGCGGGGGGCACCAGCACAGATACGCAGTATTTT
clone size: many; J gene: TRBJ2-3; V gene: TRBV30; CDR3 length: 12; D gene: -; CDR3 protein: CAWNDFTDTQYF; CDR3 DNA: TGTGCCTGGAACGACTTCACAGATACGCAGTATTTT
clone size: -; J gene: TRBJ1-5; V gene: TRBV30; CDR3 length: 14; D gene: -; CDR3 protein: CAWSSPGRNQPQHF; CDR3 DNA: TGTGCCTGGAGTTCCCCGGGGAGGAATCAGCCCCAGCATTTT
clone size: -; J gene: TRBJ2-7; V gene: TRBV7-9; CDR3 length: 15; D gene: TRBD1; CDR3 protein: CASSGGQGPTYEQYF; CDR3 DNA: TGTGCCAGCAGCGGTGGACAGGGGCCAACCTACGAGCAGTACTTC
clone size: many; J gene: TRBJ1-1; V gene: TRBV10-3; CDR3 length: 13; D gene: -; CDR3 protein: CAISGVQGLRPFF; CDR3 DNA: TGTGCCATCAGCGGGGTACAGGGCCTTCGACCCTTCTTT
clone size: few; J gene: TRBJ1-2; V gene: TRBV28; CDR3 length: 15; D gene: -; CDR3 protein: CAGSFGGVDNYGYTF; CDR3 DNA: TGTGCCGGCAGTTTTGGGGGGGTGGATAACTATGGCTACACCTTC
clone size: many; J gene: TRBJ1-6; V gene: TRBV27; CDR3 length: 12; D gene: -; CDR3 protein: CASRFRGSPLHF; CDR3 DNA: TGTGCCAGCAGGTTTCGGGGGTCACCCCTCCACTTT